This TCR beta chain was identified in a study of blood T cell repertoires in COVID-19. Turning to the study itself: Acute and convalescent COVID-19 samples came from the United States, Italy and Spain. In each case, the material was cDNA or gDNA derived from T cells, B-cell-depleted T cells, or PBMCs.

Authors' processing steps: Nucleated cell counts were estimated from reference gene primer amplification. Clones were sequenced by immunoSEQ multiplex PCR, and TCRdb holds only the in-frame ones, with some missing. V and J calls and clone size are given by that table; D and trimming were obtained from the DNA. The table has 140,000 to 150,000 clones, over 70% seen once. Looked up from germline, CDR1 is MGHRA and CDR2 is YSYEKL. Trimming at V came to 4 bases and at J to 4 bases, leaving 8 bases not matched to a gene. The CDR3 length is 17 residues. In its sample, this clone was seen once. The chain links TRBV4-1 to TRBJ2-7; 15 bases match TRBD2. The TCR comes from a man between 65 and 80 years old who had recovered from COVID-19. Sequencing was done on a sample of peripheral blood. CDR3 sequence (DNA): TGCGCCAGCAGCCGGGGACTAGCGGGAGGTTCTCCATACGAGCAGTACTTC. Translation: CASSRGLAGGSPYEQYF.